The sequence of this T cell receptor beta chain was determined in a study of breast tumors, draining lymph nodes, adjacent tissues. About this clonotype: What it recognizes is unknown.

Study-wide results and limits: Data fit most tumor T cells coming from lymph node, expanding in tumor. Tumor TCR diversity was below lymph nodes but above nontumor tissue.

V lost 0 bases, J lost 0 bases, and 9 bases lay in between. This CDR3 has 16 residues. TCRdb processed the multiplex PCR reads anew with MiXCR; each CDR3 protein has one entry. The data show more than 50,000 distinct CDR3 sequences, around two fifths seen once. The receptor was isolated from a female donor with breast cancer. Some clones in this sample may be carry-over from other donors' samples. The sequencing input was breast tumor tissue. This chain connects TRBV12-3 or TRBV12-4 to TRBJ2-4; no reliable D call. The CDR3 sequence is CASSLAGYRAKNIQYF. CDR3 coding DNA: TGTGCCAGCAGTTTAGCAGGGTATCGAGCCAAAAACATTCAGTACTTC.